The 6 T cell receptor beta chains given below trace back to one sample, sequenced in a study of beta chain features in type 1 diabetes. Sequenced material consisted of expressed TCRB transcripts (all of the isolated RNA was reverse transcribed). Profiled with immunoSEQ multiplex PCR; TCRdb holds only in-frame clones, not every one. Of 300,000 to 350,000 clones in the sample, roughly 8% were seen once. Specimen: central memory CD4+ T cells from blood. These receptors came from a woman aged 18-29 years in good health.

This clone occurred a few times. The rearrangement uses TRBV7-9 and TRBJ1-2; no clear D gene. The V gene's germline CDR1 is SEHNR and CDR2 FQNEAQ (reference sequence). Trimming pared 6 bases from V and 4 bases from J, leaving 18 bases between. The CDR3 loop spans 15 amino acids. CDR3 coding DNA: TGTGCCAGCAGTATTGACCCCCCCGAGGGCTATGGCTACACCTTC. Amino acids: CASSIDPPEGYGYTF.

CDR3 coding DNA: TGTGCCAGCAGAGCTAGCACAGATACGCAGTATTTT. Its protein product is CASRASTDTQYF. This chain joins TRBV6-6 and TRBJ2-3; D is uncertain. The V end was cut by 6 bases, the J end by 0 bases, with 4 bases between. The CDR3 consists of 12 residues. CDR1 is MNHNY and CDR2 is SVGAGI in the germline V gene (reference sequence).

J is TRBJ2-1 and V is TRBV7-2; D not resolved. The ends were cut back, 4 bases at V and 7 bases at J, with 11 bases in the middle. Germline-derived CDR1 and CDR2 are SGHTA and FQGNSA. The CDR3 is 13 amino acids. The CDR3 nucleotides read TGTGCCAGCAGCTCGCAGCTGGAGAATGAGCAGTTCTTC. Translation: CASSSQLENEQFF.

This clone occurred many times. The CDR3 sequence is CASMASGEQFF. The CDR3 nucleotides are TGCGCCAGCATGGCAAGCGGAGAGCAGTTCTTC. The gene calls are TRBV10-2 and TRBJ2-1, with a possible D match to TRBD2 (5 bases). Germline V gene data show CDR1 as WSHSY and CDR2 as SAAADI. The CDR3 extends over 11 amino acids. The germline V and J ends were trimmed by 7 bases and 10 bases, with 11 bases remaining between them.

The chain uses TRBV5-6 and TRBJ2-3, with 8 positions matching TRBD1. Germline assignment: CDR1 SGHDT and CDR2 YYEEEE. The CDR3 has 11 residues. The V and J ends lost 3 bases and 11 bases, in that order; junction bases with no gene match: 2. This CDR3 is CASSWTGRQYF. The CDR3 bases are TGTGCCAGCAGCTGGACAGGGAGGCAGTATTTT.

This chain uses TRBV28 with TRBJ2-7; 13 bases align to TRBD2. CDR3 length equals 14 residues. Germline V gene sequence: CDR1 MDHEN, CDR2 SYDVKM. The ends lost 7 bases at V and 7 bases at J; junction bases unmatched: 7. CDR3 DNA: TGTGCCAGCACCTCCGGGACTAGCGGGATAGAGCAGTACTTC. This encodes CASTSGTSGIEQYF. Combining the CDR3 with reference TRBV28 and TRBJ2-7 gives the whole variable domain DVKVTQSSRYLVKRTGEKVFLECVQDMDHENMFWYRQDPGLGLRLIYFSYDVKMKEKGDIPEGYSVSREKKERFSLILESASTNQTSMYLCASTSGTSGIEQYFGPGTRLTVT.